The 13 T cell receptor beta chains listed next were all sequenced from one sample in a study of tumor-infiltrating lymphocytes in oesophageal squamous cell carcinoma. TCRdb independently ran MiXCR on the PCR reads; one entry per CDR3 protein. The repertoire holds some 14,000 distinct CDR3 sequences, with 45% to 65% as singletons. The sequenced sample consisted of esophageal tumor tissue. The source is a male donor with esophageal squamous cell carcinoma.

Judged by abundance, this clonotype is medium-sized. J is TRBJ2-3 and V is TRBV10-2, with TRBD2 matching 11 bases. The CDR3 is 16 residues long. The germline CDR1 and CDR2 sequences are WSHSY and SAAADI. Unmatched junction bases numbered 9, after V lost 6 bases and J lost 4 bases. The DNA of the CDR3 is TGCGCCAGCAGCTATAGCGGGGGGGCGGTTGCAGATACGCAGTATTTT. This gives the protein CASSYSGGAVADTQYF.

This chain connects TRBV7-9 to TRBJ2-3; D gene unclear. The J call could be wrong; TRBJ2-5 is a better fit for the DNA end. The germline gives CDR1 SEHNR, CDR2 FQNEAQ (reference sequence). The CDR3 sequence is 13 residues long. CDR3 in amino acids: CASSEGPEETQYF. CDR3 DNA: TGTGCCAGCAGCGAAGGGCCTGAAGAGACCCAGTACTTC.

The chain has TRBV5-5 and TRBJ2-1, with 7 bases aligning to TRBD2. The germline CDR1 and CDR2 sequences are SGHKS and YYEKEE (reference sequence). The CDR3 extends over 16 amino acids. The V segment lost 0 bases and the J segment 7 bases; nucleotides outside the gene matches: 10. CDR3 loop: CASSLAGLAAGNEQFF. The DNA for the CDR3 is TGTGCCAGCAGCTTGGCCGGGCTAGCGGCAGGAAATGAGCAGTTCTTC.

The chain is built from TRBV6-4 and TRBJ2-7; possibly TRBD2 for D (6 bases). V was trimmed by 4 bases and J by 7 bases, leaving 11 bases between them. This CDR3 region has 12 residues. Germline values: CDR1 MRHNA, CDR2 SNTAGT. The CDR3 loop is CASSVGGGEQYF. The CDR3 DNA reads TGTGCCAGCAGTGTGGGGGGTGGGGAGCAGTACTTC.

DNA of the CDR3: TGTGCCAGCAGCCCCGGACTAGCGGGGCCCTACGAGCAGTACTTC. Translating gives CASSPGLAGPYEQYF. The chain combines TRBV6-5 with TRBJ2-5, with 12 bases matching TRBD2. The J call is in doubt because the DNA end fits TRBJ2-7 better. The CDR3 length is 15 residues. Germline CDR1 MNHEY, CDR2 SVGAGI.

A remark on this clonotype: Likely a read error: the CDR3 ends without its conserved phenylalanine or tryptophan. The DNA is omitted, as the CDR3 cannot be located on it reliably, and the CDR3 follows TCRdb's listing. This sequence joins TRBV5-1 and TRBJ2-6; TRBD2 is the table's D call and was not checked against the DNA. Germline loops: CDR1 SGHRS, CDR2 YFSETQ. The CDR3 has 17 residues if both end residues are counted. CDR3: CASSLESGRAYEQYFGN.

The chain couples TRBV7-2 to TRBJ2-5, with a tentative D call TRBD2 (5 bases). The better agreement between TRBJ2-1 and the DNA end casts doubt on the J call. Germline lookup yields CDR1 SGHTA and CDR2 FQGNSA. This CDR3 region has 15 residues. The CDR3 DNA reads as TGTGCCAGCAGCTTAGCTATCCTAGCCCGTAATGAGCAGTTCTTC. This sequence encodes CASSLAILARNEQFF.

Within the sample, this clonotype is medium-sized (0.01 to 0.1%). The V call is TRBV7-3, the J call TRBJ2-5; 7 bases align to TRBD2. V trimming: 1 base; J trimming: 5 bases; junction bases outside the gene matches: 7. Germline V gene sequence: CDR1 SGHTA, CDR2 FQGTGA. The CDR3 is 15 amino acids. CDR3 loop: CASSLNAGVSETQYF. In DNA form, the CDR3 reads TGTGCCAGCAGCTTAAATGCGGGAGTGAGTGAGACCCAGTACTTC.

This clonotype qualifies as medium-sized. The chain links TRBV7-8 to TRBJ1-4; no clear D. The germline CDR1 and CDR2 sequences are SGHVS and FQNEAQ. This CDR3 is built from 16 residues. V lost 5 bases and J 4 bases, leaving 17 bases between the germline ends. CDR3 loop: CASSPPRFGINEKLFF. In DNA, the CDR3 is TGTGCCAGCAGCCCGCCTCGTTTCGGGATTAATGAAAAACTGTTTTTT.

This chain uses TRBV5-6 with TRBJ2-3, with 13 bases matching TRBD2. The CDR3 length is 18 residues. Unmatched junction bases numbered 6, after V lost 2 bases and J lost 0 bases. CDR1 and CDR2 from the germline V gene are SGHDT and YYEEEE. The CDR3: CASSLSRLAGGSTDTQYF. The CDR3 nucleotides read TGTGCCAGCAGCTTAAGTCGACTAGCGGGAGGTAGCACAGATACGCAGTATTTT.

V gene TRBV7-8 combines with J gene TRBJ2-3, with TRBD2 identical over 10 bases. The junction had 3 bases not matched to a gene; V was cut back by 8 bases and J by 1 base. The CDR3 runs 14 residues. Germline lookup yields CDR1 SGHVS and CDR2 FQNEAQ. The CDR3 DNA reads TGTGCCAGCGGACTAGCGGCGGGCACAGATACGCAGTATTTT. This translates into CASGLAAGTDTQYF.

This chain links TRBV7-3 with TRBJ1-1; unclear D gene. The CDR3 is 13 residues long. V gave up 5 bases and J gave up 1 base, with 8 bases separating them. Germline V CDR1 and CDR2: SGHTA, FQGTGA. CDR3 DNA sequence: TGTGCCAGCAGCGCTACAAGGAACACTGAAGCTTTCTTT. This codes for CASSATRNTEAFF. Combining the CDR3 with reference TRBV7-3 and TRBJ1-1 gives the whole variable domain GAGVSQTPSNKVTEKGKYVELRCDPISGHTALYWYRQSLGQGPEFLIYFQGTGAADDSGLPNDRFFAVRPEGSVSTLKIQRTERGDSAVYLCASSATRNTEAFFGQGTRLTVV.

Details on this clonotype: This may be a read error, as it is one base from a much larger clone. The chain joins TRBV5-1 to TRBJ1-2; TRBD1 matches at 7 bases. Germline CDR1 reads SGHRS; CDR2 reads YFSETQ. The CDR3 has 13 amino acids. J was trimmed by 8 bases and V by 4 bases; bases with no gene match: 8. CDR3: CASSLDRVWGYTF. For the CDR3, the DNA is TGCGCCAGCAGCCTTGACAGGGTGTGGGGCTACACCTTC.